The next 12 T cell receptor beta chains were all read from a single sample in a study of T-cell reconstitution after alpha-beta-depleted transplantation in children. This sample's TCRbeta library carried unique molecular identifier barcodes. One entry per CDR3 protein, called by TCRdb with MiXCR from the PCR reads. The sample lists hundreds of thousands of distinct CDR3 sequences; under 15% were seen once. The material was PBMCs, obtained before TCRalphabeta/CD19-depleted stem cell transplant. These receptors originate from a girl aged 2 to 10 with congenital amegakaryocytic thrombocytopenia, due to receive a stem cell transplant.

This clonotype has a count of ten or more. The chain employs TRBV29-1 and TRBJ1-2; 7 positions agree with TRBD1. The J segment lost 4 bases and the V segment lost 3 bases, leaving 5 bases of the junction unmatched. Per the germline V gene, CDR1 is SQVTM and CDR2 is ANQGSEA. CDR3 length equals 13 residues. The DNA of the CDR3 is TGCAGCGTTGACCCTGGACAGGCCTATGGCTACACCTTC. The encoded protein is CSVDPGQAYGYTF.

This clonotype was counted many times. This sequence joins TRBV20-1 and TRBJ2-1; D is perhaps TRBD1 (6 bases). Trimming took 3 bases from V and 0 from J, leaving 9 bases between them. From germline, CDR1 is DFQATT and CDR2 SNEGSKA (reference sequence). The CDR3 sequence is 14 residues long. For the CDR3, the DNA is TGCAGTGCTAGGGGGGACACCTCCTACAATGAGCAGTTCTTC. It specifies CSARGDTSYNEQFF.

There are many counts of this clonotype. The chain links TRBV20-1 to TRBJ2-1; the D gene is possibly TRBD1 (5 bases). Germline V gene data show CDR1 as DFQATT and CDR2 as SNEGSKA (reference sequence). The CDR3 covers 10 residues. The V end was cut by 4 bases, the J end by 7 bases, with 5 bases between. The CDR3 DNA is TGCAGTGCTACAGGGAATGAGCAGTTCTTC. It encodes CSATGNEQFF.

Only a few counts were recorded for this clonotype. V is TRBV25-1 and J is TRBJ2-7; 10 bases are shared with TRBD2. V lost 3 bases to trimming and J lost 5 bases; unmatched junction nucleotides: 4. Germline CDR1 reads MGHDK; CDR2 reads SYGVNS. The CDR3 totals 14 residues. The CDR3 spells CASSDLAGANEQYF. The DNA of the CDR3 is TGTGCCAGCAGTGACCTAGCGGGAGCTAACGAGCAGTACTTC.

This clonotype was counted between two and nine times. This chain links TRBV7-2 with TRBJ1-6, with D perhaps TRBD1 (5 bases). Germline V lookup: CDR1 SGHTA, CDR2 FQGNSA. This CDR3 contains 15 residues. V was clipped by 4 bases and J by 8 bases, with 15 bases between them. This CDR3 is CASSSTGGPDSPLHF. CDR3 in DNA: TGTGCCAGCAGCTCAACAGGCGGCCCAGATTCACCCCTCCACTTT.

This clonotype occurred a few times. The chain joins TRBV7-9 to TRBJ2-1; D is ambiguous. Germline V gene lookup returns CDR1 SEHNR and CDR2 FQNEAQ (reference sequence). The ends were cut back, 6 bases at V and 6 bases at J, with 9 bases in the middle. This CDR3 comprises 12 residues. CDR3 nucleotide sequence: TGTGCCAGCAGATCCAGCCCCAATGAGCAGTTCTTC. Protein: CASRSSPNEQFF.

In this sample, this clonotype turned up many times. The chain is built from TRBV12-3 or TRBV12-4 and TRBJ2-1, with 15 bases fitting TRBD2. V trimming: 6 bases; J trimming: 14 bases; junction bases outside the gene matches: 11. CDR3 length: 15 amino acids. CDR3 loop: CASRKPGLAGGQEFF. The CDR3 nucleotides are TGTGCCAGCAGAAAACCCGGACTAGCGGGAGGGCAGGAGTTCTTC.

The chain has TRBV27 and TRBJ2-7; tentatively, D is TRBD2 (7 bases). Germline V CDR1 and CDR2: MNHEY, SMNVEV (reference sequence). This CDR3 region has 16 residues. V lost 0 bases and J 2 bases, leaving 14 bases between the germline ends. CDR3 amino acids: CASSLSRGGVAYEQYF. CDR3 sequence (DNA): TGTGCCAGCAGTTTATCTAGAGGGGGGGTCGCCTACGAGCAGTACTTC.

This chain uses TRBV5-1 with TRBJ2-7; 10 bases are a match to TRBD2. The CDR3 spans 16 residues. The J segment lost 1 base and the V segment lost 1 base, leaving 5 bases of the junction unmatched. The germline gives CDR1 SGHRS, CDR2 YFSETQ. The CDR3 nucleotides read TGCGCCAGCAGCTTGTTCCCTAGCGGGAGTTCCTACGAGCAGTACTTC. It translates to CASSLFPSGSSYEQYF.

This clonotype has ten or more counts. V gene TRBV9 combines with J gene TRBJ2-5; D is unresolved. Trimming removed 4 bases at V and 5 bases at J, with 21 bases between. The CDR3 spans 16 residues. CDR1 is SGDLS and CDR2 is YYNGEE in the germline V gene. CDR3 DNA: TGTGCCAGCAGCCCGTCCGGATCCAAGAATAGGGAGACCCAGTACTTC. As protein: CASSPSGSKNRETQYF.

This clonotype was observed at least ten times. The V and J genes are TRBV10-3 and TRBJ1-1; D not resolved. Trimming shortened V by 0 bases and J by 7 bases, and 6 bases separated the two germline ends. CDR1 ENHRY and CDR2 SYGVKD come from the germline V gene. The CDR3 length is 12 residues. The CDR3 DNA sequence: TGTGCCATCAGTGAGTCCATGGGTGAAGCTTTCTTT. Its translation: CAISESMGEAFF.

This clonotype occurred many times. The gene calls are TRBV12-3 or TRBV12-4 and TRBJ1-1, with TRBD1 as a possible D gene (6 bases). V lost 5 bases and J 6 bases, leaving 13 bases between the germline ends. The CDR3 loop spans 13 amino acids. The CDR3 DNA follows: TGTGCCAGCAGTCCCGGGACAAACCCTGAAGCTTTCTTT. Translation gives CASSPGTNPEAFF.